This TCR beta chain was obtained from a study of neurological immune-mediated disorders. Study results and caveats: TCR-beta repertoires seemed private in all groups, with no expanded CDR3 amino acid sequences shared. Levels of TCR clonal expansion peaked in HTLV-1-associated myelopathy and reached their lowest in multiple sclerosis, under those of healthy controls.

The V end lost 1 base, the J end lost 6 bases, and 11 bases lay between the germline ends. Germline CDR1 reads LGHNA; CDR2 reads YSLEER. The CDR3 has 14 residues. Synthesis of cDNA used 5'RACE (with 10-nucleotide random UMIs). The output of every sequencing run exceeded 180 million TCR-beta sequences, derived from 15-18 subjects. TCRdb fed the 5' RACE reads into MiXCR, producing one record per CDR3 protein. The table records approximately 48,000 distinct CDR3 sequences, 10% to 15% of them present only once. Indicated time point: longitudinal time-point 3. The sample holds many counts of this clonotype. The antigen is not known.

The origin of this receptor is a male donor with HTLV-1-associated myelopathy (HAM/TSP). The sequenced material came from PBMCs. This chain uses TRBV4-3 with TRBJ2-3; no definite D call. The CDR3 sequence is CASSQVLDFDTQYF. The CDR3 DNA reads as TGCGCCAGCAGCCAAGTCTTGGATTTCGATACGCAGTATTTT.